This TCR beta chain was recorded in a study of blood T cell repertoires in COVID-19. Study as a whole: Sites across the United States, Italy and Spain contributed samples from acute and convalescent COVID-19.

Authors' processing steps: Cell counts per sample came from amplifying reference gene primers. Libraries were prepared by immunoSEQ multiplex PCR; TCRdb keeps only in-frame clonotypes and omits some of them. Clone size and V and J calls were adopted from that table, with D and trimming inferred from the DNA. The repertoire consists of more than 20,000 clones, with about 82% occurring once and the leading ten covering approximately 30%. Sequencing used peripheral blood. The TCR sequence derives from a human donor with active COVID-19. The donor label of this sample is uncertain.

The CDR3 is CASSLIGGGTTDTQYF. Written as DNA, the CDR3 is TGTGCCAGCAGCCTCATCGGCGGGGGAACCACAGATACGCAGTATTTT. V and J are TRBV9 and TRBJ2-3; TRBD2 matches at 7 bases. Germline-derived CDR1 and CDR2 are SGDLS and YYNGEE. Trimming cost V 4 bases and J 2 bases; bases outside gene matches: 10. CDR3 length equals 16 residues.